This T cell receptor (beta chain) is drawn from a study of T-cell reconstitution after alpha-beta-depleted transplantation in children. Findings of the study overall: By one year post-transplant, T-cell counts and diversity largely arose from T cells that were newly produced. Reported findings indicate that, about two months after transplant, alpha-beta T cells came from several hundred expanded clones, which were derived from non-depleted graft cells.

This clonotype was counted only a few times. Its specificity is unknown. Preparation of the TCRbeta library involved a method that used unique molecular identifiers. Using its own MiXCR run on the PCR reads, TCRdb lists one record per CDR3 protein. Counted here are hundreds of thousands of distinct CDR3 sequences, roughly 15% occurring once; the ten biggest clones make up just under 5%. The V end lost 1 base, the J end lost 0 bases, and 7 bases lay between the germline ends. CDR3 length equals 15 residues. The germline gives CDR1 LNHNV, CDR2 YYDKDF (reference sequence). The sample here was PBMCs, mostly from graft donor cells, taken 360 days after TCRalphabeta/CD19-depleted stem cell transplant. This sequence joins TRBV15 and TRBJ1-5; D call uncertain. The TCR was taken from a male patient younger than 18 who had a stem cell transplant for acute lymphoblastic leukemia, so the T cells may come from the graft donor. In DNA, the CDR3 is TGTGCCACCAGCAGAGGTACAGATAGCAATCAGCCCCAGCATTTT. Translation: CATSRGTDSNQPQHF.